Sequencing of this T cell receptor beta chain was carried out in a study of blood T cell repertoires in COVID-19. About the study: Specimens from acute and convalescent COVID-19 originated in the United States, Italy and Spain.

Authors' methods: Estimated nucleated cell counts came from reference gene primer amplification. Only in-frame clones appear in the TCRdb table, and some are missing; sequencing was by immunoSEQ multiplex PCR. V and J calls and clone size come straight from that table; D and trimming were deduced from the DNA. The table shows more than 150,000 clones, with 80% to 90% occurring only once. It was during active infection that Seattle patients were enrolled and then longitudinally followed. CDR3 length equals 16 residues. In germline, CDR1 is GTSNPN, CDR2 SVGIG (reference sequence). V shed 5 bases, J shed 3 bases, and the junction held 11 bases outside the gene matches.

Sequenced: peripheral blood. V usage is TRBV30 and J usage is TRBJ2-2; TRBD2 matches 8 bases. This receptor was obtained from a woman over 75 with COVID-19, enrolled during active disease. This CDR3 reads CAWGGASGYYTGELFF. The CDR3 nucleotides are TGTGCCTGGGGGGGTGCTAGCGGGTATTACACCGGGGAGCTGTTTTTT.